This is a list of T cell receptor beta chains from one sample in a study of metastatic and nonmetastatic thyroid tumors. Through MiXCR, TCRdb re-clonotyped the PCR reads. In the table there are about 18,000 clones, around a fifth of which are singletons. The sample comprised tumor tissue. Receptor source: a female donor with papillary thyroid cancer or a benign thyroid nodule (not recorded which). Some clones in this sample may be carry-over from other donors' samples. Each CDR3 is given with its conserved first and last residue. A D gene is named only where the DNA matches it firmly. Where a row states a size, it is once, few, many or the class of an expanded clone; other rows omit it.

j_call: TRBJ2-7; clone_size: -; v_call: TRBV6-1; d_call: -; cdr3_nt: TGTGCCAGCAGTGAACCCCCCGGGACGGTACTCTACGAGCAGTACTTC; cdr3_aa: CASSEPPGTVLYEQYF
j_call: TRBJ1-2; clone_size: -; v_call: TRBV11-2; d_call: TRBD1; cdr3_nt: TGTGCCAGCAGCTTAGTGGCGACAGGGGGCCCGGAATTTGGCTACACCTTC; cdr3_aa: CASSLVATGGPEFGYTF
j_call: TRBJ2-7; clone_size: few; v_call: TRBV12-3/TRBV12-4; d_call: -; cdr3_nt: TGTGCCAGCAGTCGCGTCCAGTCGACCTACGAGCAGTACTTC; cdr3_aa: CASSRVQSTYEQYF
j_call: TRBJ2-1; clone_size: -; v_call: TRBV9; d_call: -; cdr3_nt: TGTGCCAGCAGCGTAGGCGGGGGCTGGGATGAGCAGTTCTTC; cdr3_aa: CASSVGGGWDEQFF
j_call: TRBJ2-2; clone_size: -; v_call: TRBV20-1; d_call: -; cdr3_nt: TGCAGTGCTAGAGCCCGGGGGACCGTAAACACCGGGGAGCTGTTTTTT; cdr3_aa: CSARARGTVNTGELFF
j_call: TRBJ2-3; clone_size: -; v_call: TRBV7-2; d_call: TRBD2; cdr3_nt: TGTGCCAGCGGGCTAGCGGGGTCCCAAGATACACAGTATTTT; cdr3_aa: CASGLAGSQDTQYF
j_call: TRBJ1-6; clone_size: many; v_call: TRBV4-1; d_call: TRBD1; cdr3_nt: TGCGCCAGCAGCCAAGAAGGACAGGGCGGGACACCCCTCCACTTT; cdr3_aa: CASSQEGQGGTPLHF
j_call: TRBJ2-1; clone_size: many; v_call: TRBV19; d_call: TRBD2; cdr3_nt: TGTGCCAGTAACCCCCGGAGCGGGATGGGGAATGAGCAGTTCTTC; cdr3_aa: CASNPRSGMGNEQFF
j_call: TRBJ2-6; clone_size: -; v_call: TRBV7-9; d_call: -; cdr3_nt: TGTGCCAGCAGCTCAGCCGGGGCCAACGTCCTGACTTTC; cdr3_aa: CASSSAGANVLTF
j_call: TRBJ2-3; clone_size: many; v_call: TRBV2; d_call: TRBD2; cdr3_nt: TGTGCCAGCAGCGGGGGGACCCGCGGAGATACGCAGTATTTT; cdr3_aa: CASSGGTRGDTQYF
j_call: TRBJ1-1; clone_size: medium-sized; v_call: TRBV12-3/TRBV12-4; d_call: -; cdr3_nt: TGTGCCAGCAGTTTTACACAGAACACTGAAGCTTTCTTT; cdr3_aa: CASSFTQNTEAFF
j_call: TRBJ2-2; clone_size: medium-sized; v_call: TRBV28; d_call: TRBD1; cdr3_nt: TGTGCCAGCAGTTCCGGACAGGTTCTTGGCGGGGAGCTGTTTTTT; cdr3_aa: CASSSGQVLGGELFF
j_call: TRBJ1-1; clone_size: -; v_call: TRBV30; d_call: -; cdr3_nt: TGTGCCTGGAGAAGGAGGGGTTATAACACTGAAGCTTTCTTT; cdr3_aa: CAWRRRGYNTEAFF
j_call: TRBJ2-7; clone_size: many; v_call: TRBV9; d_call: TRBD1; cdr3_nt: TGTGCCAGCAGCGTATCGACAGGGGGCAACAACGAGCAGTACTTC; cdr3_aa: CASSVSTGGNNEQYF
j_call: TRBJ1-2; clone_size: many; v_call: TRBV2; d_call: TRBD1; cdr3_nt: TGTGCCAGCAGCAGGGGACAGGAGTATGGCTACACCTTC; cdr3_aa: CASSRGQEYGYTF
j_call: TRBJ1-2; clone_size: -; v_call: TRBV11-2; d_call: -; cdr3_nt: TGTGCCAGCAGCTTGGACAGCGCTCCAGCCTATGGCTACACCTTC; cdr3_aa: CASSLDSAPAYGYTF
j_call: TRBJ2-2; clone_size: -; v_call: TRBV28; d_call: -; cdr3_nt: TGTGCCAGCAGCTTAATCGATCTGGGCGGAGCGAACACCGGGGAGCTGTTTTTT; cdr3_aa: CASSLIDLGGANTGELFF
j_call: TRBJ2-7; clone_size: few; v_call: TRBV6-1; d_call: TRBD2; cdr3_nt: TGTGCCAGCAGTGTTAGCGGGATCGGCTACGAGCAGTACTTC; cdr3_aa: CASSVSGIGYEQYF
j_call: TRBJ2-7; clone_size: once; v_call: TRBV13; d_call: -; cdr3_nt: TGTGCCAGCAGCGGCTCCTACGAGCAGTACTTC; cdr3_aa: CASSGSYEQYF
j_call: TRBJ1-2; clone_size: many; v_call: TRBV19; d_call: -; cdr3_nt: TGTGCCAGTAGTATAGATCTATCGAGAGGGTACAACTATGGCTACACCTTC; cdr3_aa: CASSIDLSRGYNYGYTF
j_call: TRBJ2-7; clone_size: many; v_call: TRBV13; d_call: -; cdr3_nt: TGTGCCAGCAGCTCAGGACGGACCTACGAGCAGTACTTC; cdr3_aa: CASSSGRTYEQYF
j_call: TRBJ2-2; clone_size: -; v_call: TRBV18; d_call: -; cdr3_nt: TGTGCCGGCTCCCAAGCGGGACAAGACACCGGGGAGCTGTTTTTT; cdr3_aa: CAGSQAGQDTGELFF
j_call: TRBJ2-7; clone_size: -; v_call: TRBV29-1; d_call: -; cdr3_nt: TGCAGCGTCTCCGGGTTTACGATTAAGGAGCAGTACTTC; cdr3_aa: CSVSGFTIKEQYF
j_call: TRBJ2-3; clone_size: many; v_call: TRBV7-2; d_call: -; cdr3_nt: TGTGCCAGCAGCTTTGCAGTGAGCACAGATACGCAGTATTTT; cdr3_aa: CASSFAVSTDTQYF
j_call: TRBJ2-2; clone_size: -; v_call: TRBV9; d_call: -; cdr3_nt: TGTGCCAGCAGCGTAGTTGAACGGAGCCTCGGGGAGCTGTTTTTT; cdr3_aa: CASSVVERSLGELFF
j_call: TRBJ2-7; clone_size: many; v_call: TRBV20-1; d_call: -; cdr3_nt: TGCAGTGCTAACCCGACGGCTACCTACGAGCAGTACTTC; cdr3_aa: CSANPTATYEQYF
j_call: TRBJ2-5; clone_size: -; v_call: TRBV7-2; d_call: TRBD2; cdr3_nt: TGTGCCAGCAGCTTGGGGACTAGCGGGATAGAGACCCAGTACTTC; cdr3_aa: CASSLGTSGIETQYF
j_call: TRBJ2-3; clone_size: many; v_call: TRBV15; d_call: -; cdr3_nt: TGTGCCACCAGCAGAGATCGGGGATCCGCCACAGATACGCAGTATTTT; cdr3_aa: CATSRDRGSATDTQYF
j_call: TRBJ2-1; clone_size: -; v_call: TRBV28; d_call: -; cdr3_nt: TGTGCCAGTAGTGCTACTTCCGATGAGCAGTTCTTC; cdr3_aa: CASSATSDEQFF
j_call: TRBJ2-1; clone_size: few; v_call: TRBV5-4; d_call: TRBD2; cdr3_nt: TGTGCCAGCAGCTTGGCACTAGCGGGCAACAATGAGCAGTTCTTC; cdr3_aa: CASSLALAGNNEQFF
j_call: TRBJ2-7; clone_size: many; v_call: TRBV28; d_call: TRBD1; cdr3_nt: TGTGCCAGCGGGACAGGTTCCTACGAGCAGTACTTC; cdr3_aa: CASGTGSYEQYF
j_call: TRBJ1-5; clone_size: many; v_call: TRBV6-1; d_call: -; cdr3_nt: TGTGCCAGCAGTGGGCAGTCTCAAAGCAATCAGCCCCAGCATTTT; cdr3_aa: CASSGQSQSNQPQHF
j_call: TRBJ2-7; clone_size: -; v_call: TRBV20-1; d_call: -; cdr3_nt: TGCAGTGCTACCTCACCGTCGGGGAAGGGCTACGAGCAGTACTTC; cdr3_aa: CSATSPSGKGYEQYF
j_call: TRBJ1-2; clone_size: -; v_call: TRBV18; d_call: TRBD1; cdr3_nt: TGTGCCAGCTCACCCACAGGGGATGGCTACACCTTC; cdr3_aa: CASSPTGDGYTF
j_call: TRBJ2-7; clone_size: many; v_call: TRBV20-1; d_call: TRBD2; cdr3_nt: TGCAGTGCTAGACCGGGACTAGCGATCTACGAGCAGTACTTC; cdr3_aa: CSARPGLAIYEQYF
j_call: TRBJ2-5; clone_size: many; v_call: TRBV11-2; d_call: TRBD1; cdr3_nt: TGTGCCAGCAGCTTAAGTAGACAGGGCTTCCAAGAGACCCAGTACTTC; cdr3_aa: CASSLSRQGFQETQYF
j_call: TRBJ2-5; clone_size: -; v_call: TRBV18; d_call: TRBD2; cdr3_nt: TGTGCCAGCTCACCACCGACTAGCGTCCAAGAGACCCAGTACTTC; cdr3_aa: CASSPPTSVQETQYF
j_call: TRBJ2-6; clone_size: few; v_call: TRBV19; d_call: -; cdr3_nt: TGTGCCAGTAGTCCCCAATCGACTAGCCTGACTTTC; cdr3_aa: CASSPQSTSLTF
j_call: TRBJ1-1; clone_size: many; v_call: TRBV5-1; d_call: -; cdr3_nt: TGCGCCAGCAGCTTGGGGCGGGGGATTAACACTGAAGCTTTCTTT; cdr3_aa: CASSLGRGINTEAFF
j_call: TRBJ2-1; clone_size: -; v_call: TRBV28; d_call: TRBD1; cdr3_nt: TGTGCCAGCAGTGGAACCGGGACAGTAGGCGATGAGCAGTTCTTC; cdr3_aa: CASSGTGTVGDEQFF
j_call: TRBJ2-1; clone_size: many; v_call: TRBV4-1; d_call: -; cdr3_nt: TGCGCCAGCAGCCAACTGGACATTATTTCCTACAATGAGCAGTTCTTC; cdr3_aa: CASSQLDIISYNEQFF
j_call: TRBJ2-1; clone_size: many; v_call: TRBV20-1; d_call: TRBD2; cdr3_nt: TGCAGTGCTAGTCCTAGCGGAGCGGGCTACAATGAGCAGTTCTTC; cdr3_aa: CSASPSGAGYNEQFF
j_call: TRBJ2-7; clone_size: -; v_call: TRBV6-2/TRBV6-3; d_call: -; cdr3_nt: TGTGCCAGCAGCCTCGGGACGGCAGGTCCGGGCGAGCAGTACTTC; cdr3_aa: CASSLGTAGPGEQYF
j_call: TRBJ2-2; clone_size: many; v_call: TRBV28; d_call: -; cdr3_nt: TGTGCCAGCCGTGGGGGGAGAACCGGGGAGCTGTTTTTT; cdr3_aa: CASRGGRTGELFF